This T cell receptor (beta chain) was sequenced in a study of long-term antiretroviral therapy in people with HIV. Study-level results: Clones with expansion before ART led the repertoire at all time points. Even long-term ART left TRB diversity below transplant donor controls, despite gains. Repertoires in HIV (unlike those of controls) had narrower CDR3 length ranges.

They ran version v3.0 of the immunoSEQ assay at survey level. Target depth was roughly 35,000-55,000 T-cell genomes per sample. Using immunoSEQ multiplex PCR, the repertoire was profiled, and TCRdb retains in-frame clones only, with some absent. Altogether about 28,000 clones are present, around 85% being singletons, with the ten largest covering around 8.3%. Notes on this clone: No antigen is known for it.

The V end was cut by 0 bases, the J end by 0 bases, with 10 bases between. CDR3 length: 15 residues. The germline V gene encodes CDR1 SGHTS and CDR2 YDEGEE. The source material was unsorted PBMCs, sampled 3 years after starting antiretroviral therapy. The receptor was isolated from a man in his forties or fifties with HIV. The rearrangement links TRBV5-8 to TRBJ2-7, with a tentative D call TRBD1 (5 bases). The CDR3 protein is CASSLGGRGSYEQYF. The CDR3 DNA reads TGTGCCAGCAGCTTGGGGGGTAGGGGCTCCTACGAGCAGTACTTC.